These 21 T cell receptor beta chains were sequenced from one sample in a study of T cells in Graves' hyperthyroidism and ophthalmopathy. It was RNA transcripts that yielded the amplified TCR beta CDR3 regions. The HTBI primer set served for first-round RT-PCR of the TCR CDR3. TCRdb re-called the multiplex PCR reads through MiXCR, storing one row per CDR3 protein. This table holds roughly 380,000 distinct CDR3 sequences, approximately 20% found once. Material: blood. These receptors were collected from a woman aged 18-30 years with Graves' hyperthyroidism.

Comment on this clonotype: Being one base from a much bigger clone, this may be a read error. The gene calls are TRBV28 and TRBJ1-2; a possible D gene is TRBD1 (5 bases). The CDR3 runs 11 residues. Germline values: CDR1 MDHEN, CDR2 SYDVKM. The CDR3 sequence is CASRGFGGYAF. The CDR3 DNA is TGTGCCAGCCGGGGGTTCGGTGGCTACGCCTTC.

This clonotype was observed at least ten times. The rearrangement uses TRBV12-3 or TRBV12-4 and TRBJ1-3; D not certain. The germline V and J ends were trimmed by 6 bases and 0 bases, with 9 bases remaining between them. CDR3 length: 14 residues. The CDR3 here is CASRPTSSGNTIYF. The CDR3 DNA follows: TGTGCCAGCAGGCCAACCAGCTCTGGAAACACCATATATTTT.

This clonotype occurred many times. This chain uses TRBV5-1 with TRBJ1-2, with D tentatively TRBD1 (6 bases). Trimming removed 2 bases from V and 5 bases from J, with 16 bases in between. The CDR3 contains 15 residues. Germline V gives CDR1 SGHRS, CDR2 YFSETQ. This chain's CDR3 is CASSLQGNQLYGYTF. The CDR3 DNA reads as TGCGCCAGCAGCTTACAGGGAAACCAACTATATGGCTACACCTTC.

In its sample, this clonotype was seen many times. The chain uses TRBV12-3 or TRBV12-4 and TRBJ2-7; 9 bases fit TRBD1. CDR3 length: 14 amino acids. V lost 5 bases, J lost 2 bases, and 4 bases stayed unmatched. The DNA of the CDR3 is TGTGCCAGCAGTCTCGGGACAGGGACCTACGAGCAGTACTTC. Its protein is CASSLGTGTYEQYF.

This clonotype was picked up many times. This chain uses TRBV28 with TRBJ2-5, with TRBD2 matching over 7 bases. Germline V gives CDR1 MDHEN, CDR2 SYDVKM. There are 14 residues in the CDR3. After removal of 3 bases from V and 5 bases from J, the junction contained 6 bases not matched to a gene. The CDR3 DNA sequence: TGTGCCAGCAGTTTCTGGGGGGGGGGGGAGACCCAGTACTTC. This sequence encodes CASSFWGGGETQYF.

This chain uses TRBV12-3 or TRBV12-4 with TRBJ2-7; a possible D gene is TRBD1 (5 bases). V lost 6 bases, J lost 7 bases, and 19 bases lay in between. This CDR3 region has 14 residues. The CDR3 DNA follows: TGTGCCAGCAGCCGCACCCCACAGGAATGGGAGCAGTACTTC. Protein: CASSRTPQEWEQYF.

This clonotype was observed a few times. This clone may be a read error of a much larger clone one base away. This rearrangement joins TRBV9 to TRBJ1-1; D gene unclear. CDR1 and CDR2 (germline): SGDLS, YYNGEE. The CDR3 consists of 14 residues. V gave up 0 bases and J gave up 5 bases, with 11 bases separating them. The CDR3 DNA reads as TGTGCCAGCAGCGTAGAACCCCTTGTAACTGAAGCTTTCTTT. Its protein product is CASSVEPLVTEAFF.

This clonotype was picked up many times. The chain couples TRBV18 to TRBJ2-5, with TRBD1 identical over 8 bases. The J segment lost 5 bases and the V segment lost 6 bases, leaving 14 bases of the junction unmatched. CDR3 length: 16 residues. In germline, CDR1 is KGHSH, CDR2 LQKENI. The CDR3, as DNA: TGTGCCAGCTCCACCATTGCAGGGGGCCAGCGGGAGACCCAGTACTTC. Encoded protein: CASSTIAGGQRETQYF.

The CDR3 is CATSDWQGADTQYF. In nucleotides, the CDR3 is TGTGCCACCAGTGATTGGCAGGGGGCCGATACGCAGTATTTT. V usage is TRBV24-1 and J usage is TRBJ2-3; 8 nucleotides match TRBD1. Germline loops: CDR1 KGHDR, CDR2 SFDVKD. V lost 2 bases, J lost 6 bases, and 3 bases stayed unmatched. The CDR3 extends over 14 amino acids.

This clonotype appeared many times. In DNA form, the CDR3 reads TGTGCCAGCAGGTACGGGGATAGCAATCAGCCCCAGCATTTT. It codes for CASRYGDSNQPQHF. The rearrangement joins TRBV12-3 or TRBV12-4 to TRBJ1-5; D gene unclear. Trimming removed 6 bases at V and 0 bases at J, with 9 bases between. This CDR3 is built from 14 residues.

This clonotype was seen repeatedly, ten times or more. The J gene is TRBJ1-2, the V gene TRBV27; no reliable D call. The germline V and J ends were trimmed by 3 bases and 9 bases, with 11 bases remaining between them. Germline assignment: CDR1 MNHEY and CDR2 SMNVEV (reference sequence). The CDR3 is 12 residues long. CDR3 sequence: CASSLDNRSYTF. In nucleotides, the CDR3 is TGTGCCAGCAGTTTGGATAACCGAAGCTACACCTTC.

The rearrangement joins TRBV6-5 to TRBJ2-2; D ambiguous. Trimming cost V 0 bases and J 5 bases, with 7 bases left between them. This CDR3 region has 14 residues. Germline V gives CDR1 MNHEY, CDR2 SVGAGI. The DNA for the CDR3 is TGTGCCAGCAGTTACTCGACTCAAACCGGGGAGCTGTTTTTT. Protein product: CASSYSTQTGELFF.

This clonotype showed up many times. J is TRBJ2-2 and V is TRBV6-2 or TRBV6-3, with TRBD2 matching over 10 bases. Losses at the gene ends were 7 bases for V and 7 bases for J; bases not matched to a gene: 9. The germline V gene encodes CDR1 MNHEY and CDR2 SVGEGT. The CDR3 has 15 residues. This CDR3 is CASMKSGGAIGELFF. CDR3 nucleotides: TGTGCCAGCATGAAAAGCGGGGGGGCCATCGGGGAGCTGTTTTTT.

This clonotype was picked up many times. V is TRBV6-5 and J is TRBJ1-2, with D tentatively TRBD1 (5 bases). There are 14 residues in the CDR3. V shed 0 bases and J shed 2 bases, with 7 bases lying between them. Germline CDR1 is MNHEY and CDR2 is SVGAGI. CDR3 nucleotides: TGTGCCAGCAGTTACTCGGGACCGAACTATGGCTACACCTTC. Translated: CASSYSGPNYGYTF.

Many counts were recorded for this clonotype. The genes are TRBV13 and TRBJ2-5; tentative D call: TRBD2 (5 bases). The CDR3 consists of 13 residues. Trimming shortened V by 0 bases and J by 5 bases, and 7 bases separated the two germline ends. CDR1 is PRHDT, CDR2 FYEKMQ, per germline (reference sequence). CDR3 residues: CASSLGKRETQYF. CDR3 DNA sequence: TGTGCCAGCAGCTTAGGGAAGCGGGAGACCCAGTACTTC.

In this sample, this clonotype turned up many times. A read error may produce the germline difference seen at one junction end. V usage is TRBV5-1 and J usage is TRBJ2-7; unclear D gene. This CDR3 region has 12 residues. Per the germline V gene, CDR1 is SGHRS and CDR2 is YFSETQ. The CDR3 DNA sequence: TGTGCCAGCAGCTTAGATCGCTACGAGCAGTACTTC. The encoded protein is CASSLDRYEQYF.

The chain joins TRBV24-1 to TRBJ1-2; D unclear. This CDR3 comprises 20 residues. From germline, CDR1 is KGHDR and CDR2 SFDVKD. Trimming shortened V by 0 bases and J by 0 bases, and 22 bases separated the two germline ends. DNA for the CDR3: TGTGCCACCAGTGATTTGGTAGTAGGGCAGCCATTACCTACTAACTATGGCTACACCTTC. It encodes CATSDLVVGQPLPTNYGYTF.

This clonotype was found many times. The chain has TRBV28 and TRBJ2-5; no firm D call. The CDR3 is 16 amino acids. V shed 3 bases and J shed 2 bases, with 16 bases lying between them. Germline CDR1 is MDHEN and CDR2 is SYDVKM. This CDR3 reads CASSLGGAGRQETQYF. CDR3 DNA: TGTGCCAGCAGTTTGGGTGGTGCAGGTAGACAAGAGACCCAGTACTTC.

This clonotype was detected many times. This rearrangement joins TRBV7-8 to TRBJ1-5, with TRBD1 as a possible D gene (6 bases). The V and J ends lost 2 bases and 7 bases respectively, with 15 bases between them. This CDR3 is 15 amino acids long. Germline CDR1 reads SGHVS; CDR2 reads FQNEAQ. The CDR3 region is CASSLRGGGDQPQHF. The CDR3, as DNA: TGTGCCAGCAGCTTAAGGGGGGGAGGGGACCAGCCCCAGCATTTT.

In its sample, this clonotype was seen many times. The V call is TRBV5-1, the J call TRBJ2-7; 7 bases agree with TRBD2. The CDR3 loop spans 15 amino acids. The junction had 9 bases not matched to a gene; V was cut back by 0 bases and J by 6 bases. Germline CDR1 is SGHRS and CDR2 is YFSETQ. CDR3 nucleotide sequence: TGCGCCAGCAGCTTGGACGGGGAGGGCTTAGGCGAGCAGTACTTC. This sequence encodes CASSLDGEGLGEQYF.

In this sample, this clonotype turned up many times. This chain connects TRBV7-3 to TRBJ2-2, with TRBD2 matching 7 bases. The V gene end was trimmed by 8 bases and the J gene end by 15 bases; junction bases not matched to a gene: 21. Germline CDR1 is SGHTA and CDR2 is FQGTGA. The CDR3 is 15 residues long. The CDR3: CASSPSPGGRAELFF. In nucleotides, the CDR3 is TGTGCCAGCTCCCCCTCACCTGGGGGGAGGGCCGAGTTGTTTTTT.